The 3 T cell receptor beta chains in this list originate from one sample, sequenced in a study of CD8 T cells in ankylosing spondylitis. General observations from the study: For ankylosing spondylitis blood, a TCR beta motif of under 10 highly homologous variants appeared characteristic.

The antigens these receptors bind are not known. MiXCR was run by TCRdb on the 5' RACE reads, yielding one entry per CDR3 protein. The table includes around 490,000 distinct CDR3 sequences, 5.3% detected once. The sequenced material came from blood, either unsorted or a sorted T cell fraction (not recorded which). These receptor sequences come from a male donor with ankylosing spondylitis.

The genes are TRBV18 and TRBJ1-3; D is unresolved. CDR3 length equals 12 residues. CDR1 and CDR2 from the germline V gene are KGHSH and LQKENI. V was cut by 5 bases and J by 8 bases, with 10 bases left in between. This CDR3 reads CASSFTRDTIYF. Here the CDR3 DNA reads TGTGCCAGCTCATTTACCCGGGACACCATATATTTT.

This clonotype was detected many times. The chain is built from TRBV20-1 and TRBJ1-1, with D unresolved. Germline CDR1 DFQATT, CDR2 SNEGSKA (reference sequence). V was clipped by 0 bases and J by 1 base, with 12 bases between them. This CDR3 region has 15 residues. The CDR3 sequence is CSARDPWAENTEAFF. The CDR3 DNA sequence: TGCAGTGCTAGAGATCCTTGGGCGGAGAACACTGAAGCTTTCTTT.

This clonotype was seen a handful of times. The V gene is TRBV4-2, the J gene TRBJ2-6, with 8 bases identical to TRBD2. The CDR3 loop spans 22 amino acids. J gave up 2 bases and V 0 bases, and 18 bases lay outside the gene matches. In germline, CDR1 is LGHNA, CDR2 YNFKEQ. The CDR3 here is CASSQEISGRAGGLPGANVLTF. The CDR3 DNA is TGTGCCAGCAGCCAAGAGATTTCCGGGAGGGCCGGTGGTTTACCTGGGGCCAACGTCCTGACTTTC.